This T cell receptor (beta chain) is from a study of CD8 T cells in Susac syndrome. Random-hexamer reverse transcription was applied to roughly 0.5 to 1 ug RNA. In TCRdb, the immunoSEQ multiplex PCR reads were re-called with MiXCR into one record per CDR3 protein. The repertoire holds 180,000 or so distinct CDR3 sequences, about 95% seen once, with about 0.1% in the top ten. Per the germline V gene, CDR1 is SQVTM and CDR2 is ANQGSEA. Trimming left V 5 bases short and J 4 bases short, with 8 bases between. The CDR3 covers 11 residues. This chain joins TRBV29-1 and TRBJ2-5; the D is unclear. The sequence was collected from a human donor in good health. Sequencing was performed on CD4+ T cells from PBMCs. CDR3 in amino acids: CSVSYPETQYF. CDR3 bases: TGCAGCGTTAGTTACCCAGAGACCCAGTACTTC.